This entry lists 20 T cell receptor beta chains sequenced from one sample in a study of blood T cell repertoires in COVID-19. Clones were read by immunoSEQ multiplex PCR, and TCRdb kept only the in-frame ones, dropping some. The sample comprises about 120,000 clones, 75% to 80% of which are singletons, and around 15% rests with the top ten. The sample consisted of peripheral blood. All receptors come from a woman aged 80 or over with active or convalescent COVID-19.

The chain combines TRBV14 with TRBJ2-7, with 7 bases lining up with TRBD1. CDR1 is SGHDN and CDR2 is FVKESK in the germline V gene. CDR3 length equals 13 residues. Trimming took 1 base from V and 6 from J; bases not matched to a gene: 3. The DNA for the CDR3 is TGTGCCAGCAGCCAAGGACCAGGGGGCGAGCAGTACTTC. The encoded protein is CASSQGPGGEQYF.

The V gene is TRBV11-2, the J gene TRBJ2-1, with TRBD1 as a possible D gene (6 bases). Germline CDR1 is SGHAT and CDR2 is FQNNGV. Trimming removed 4 bases from V and 8 bases from J, with 15 bases in between. The CDR3 has 14 residues. The CDR3 DNA sequence: TGTGCCAGCAGCTCTCACGAGGGGGTCTATGAGCAGTTCTTC. Encoded protein: CASSSHEGVYEQFF.

This clone showed up many times. V is TRBV24-1 and J is TRBJ1-1; a possible D gene is TRBD1 (6 bases). The CDR3 covers 14 residues. Trimming removed 4 bases at V and 7 bases at J, with 15 bases between. Looked up from germline, CDR1 is KGHDR and CDR2 is SFDVKD. This CDR3 reads CATSDSGTPHEAFF. CDR3 nucleotide sequence: TGTGCCACCAGTGACTCCGGGACACCTCATGAAGCTTTCTTT.

The V and J genes are TRBV15 and TRBJ2-5; 14 bases fit TRBD2. The CDR3 consists of 21 residues. In germline, CDR1 is LNHNV, CDR2 YYDKDF (reference sequence). Losses at the gene ends were 3 bases for V and 2 bases for J; bases not matched to a gene: 17. This CDR3 reads CATSRPPGLAGAVVGQETQYF. DNA of the CDR3: TGTGCCACCAGCAGGCCGCCGGGACTAGCGGGAGCCGTTGTGGGGCAAGAGACCCAGTACTTC.

The chain links TRBV9 to TRBJ2-5; D possibly corresponds to TRBD1 (6 bases). The germline V gene encodes CDR1 SGDLS and CDR2 YYNGEE. Between the trimmed V and J ends, which lost 0 bases and 2 bases, there was a span of 8 bases. The length of the CDR3 is 14 residues. CDR3 sequence (DNA): TGTGCCAGCAGCGTAGGAGGGGGACAAGAGACCCAGTACTTC. Protein: CASSVGGGQETQYF.

This chain connects TRBV20-1 to TRBJ1-2, with a weak D call TRBD1 (5 bases). Trimming stripped 6 bases from V and 8 bases from J, with 13 bases between. This CDR3 region has 11 residues. Germline V lookup: CDR1 DFQATT, CDR2 SNEGSKA (reference sequence). CDR3 loop: CSASRGQGYTF. DNA for the CDR3: TGCAGTGCCTCGCGGGGCCAAGGCTACACCTTC.

The sample holds a few counts of this clone. DNA for the CDR3: TGTGCCAGCAGAGGCGGGAGGGCCTCCTACAATGAGCAGTTCTTC. It translates to CASRGGRASYNEQFF. V and J are TRBV11-2 and TRBJ2-1, with TRBD2 identical over 9 bases. V lost 6 bases to trimming and J lost 0 bases; unmatched junction nucleotides: 3. This CDR3 is built from 15 residues. CDR1 and CDR2 from the germline V gene are SGHAT and FQNNGV.

The V call is TRBV5-1, the J call TRBJ1-4; D may be TRBD1 (6 bases). CDR3 length equals 16 residues. The germline CDR1 and CDR2 sequences are SGHRS and YFSETQ. V gave up 0 bases and J gave up 4 bases, with 13 bases separating them. CDR3 sequence: CASSLDGRGINEKLFF. The CDR3 bases are TGCGCCAGCAGCTTGGATGGCAGGGGAATTAATGAAAAACTGTTTTTT.

This chain connects TRBV5-6 to TRBJ1-2; tentative D call: TRBD1 (6 bases). The CDR3 extends over 16 amino acids. Trimming pared 0 bases from V and 5 bases from J, leaving 17 bases between. Germline CDR1 reads SGHDT; CDR2 reads YYEEEE. This chain's CDR3 is CASSLASGRGRYGYTF. DNA for the CDR3: TGTGCCAGCAGCTTGGCATCAGGGCGGGGGCGGTATGGCTACACCTTC.

The chain joins TRBV7-9 to TRBJ1-2, with a tentative D call TRBD1 (5 bases). This CDR3 spans 15 amino acids. CDR1 is SEHNR, CDR2 FQNEAQ, per germline (reference sequence). V dropped 2 bases and J dropped 4 bases, with 14 bases sitting between them. The CDR3 is CASSLFAGRFYGYTF. CDR3 bases: TGTGCCAGCAGCTTATTTGCGGGGCGTTTCTATGGCTACACCTTC.

CDR3 loop: CASGQRSRELGEQFF. The CDR3 DNA reads TGTGCTAGTGGTCAGAGGTCGCGGGAGTTGGGTGAGCAGTTCTTC. The chain is built from TRBV12-5 and TRBJ2-1, with TRBD2 identical over 7 bases. From germline, CDR1 is LGHNT and CDR2 FRNRAP. There are 15 residues in the CDR3. With 5 bases clipped from V and 9 bases from J, the junction kept 13 bases outside the gene matches.

This chain joins TRBV12-3 or TRBV12-4 and TRBJ1-1; D not resolved. The V gene lost 7 bases and the J gene lost 4 bases, with 13 bases spanning the gap. The CDR3 contains 13 residues. CDR3 sequence reads: CASTQGRATEAFF. For the CDR3, the DNA is TGTGCCAGCACCCAAGGGAGGGCCACTGAAGCTTTCTTT.

The J gene is TRBJ1-2, the V gene TRBV10-3; 8 nucleotides match TRBD1. The CDR3 totals 14 residues. Germline V gene data show CDR1 as ENHRY and CDR2 as SYGVKD. Trimming cost V 6 bases and J 3 bases; bases outside gene matches: 6. The DNA for the CDR3 is TGTGCCATCAGACAACAGGGGGGGGACTATGGCTACACCTTC. This translates into CAIRQQGGDYGYTF.

In its sample, this clone was seen a few times. This chain joins TRBV7-8 and TRBJ2-7; TRBD2 aligns across 7 bases. Unmatched junction bases numbered 6, after V lost 0 bases and J lost 1 base. The CDR3 covers 16 residues. CDR1 SGHVS and CDR2 FQNEAQ come from the germline V gene. CDR3 nucleotide sequence: TGTGCCAGCAGCTTAGCTGGCGGGAGCGGTTCCTACGAGCAGTACTTC. Its protein product is CASSLAGGSGSYEQYF.

This rearrangement joins TRBV29-1 to TRBJ2-2, with D perhaps matching TRBD2 (5 bases). The CDR3 runs 15 residues. Germline V gives CDR1 SQVTM, CDR2 ANQGSEA. Trimming left V 1 base short and J 2 bases short, with 11 bases between. CDR3 in DNA: TGCAGCGTTGAAGCGGGATCCCTTAACACCGGGGAGCTGTTTTTT. Protein product: CSVEAGSLNTGELFF.

The chain has TRBV19 and TRBJ2-7; 8 bases are a match to TRBD1. CDR1 is LNHDA, CDR2 SQIVND, per germline (reference sequence). The CDR3 totals 13 residues. V lost 3 bases to trimming and J lost 5 bases; unmatched junction nucleotides: 3. DNA of the CDR3: TGTGCCAGTAGTATTGGACAGGGCAACGAGCAGTACTTC. Protein product: CASSIGQGNEQYF.

The chain recombines TRBV21-1 with TRBJ2-5; the table gives TRBD2 as D, unverified against the DNA. TRBV21-1 is annotated as a pseudogene. The CDR3 contains 19 residues. CDR3 sequence reads: CASSNPTWLTGTPMGTQYF. The CDR3 nucleotides read TGTGCCAGCAGCAACCCCACTTGGCTCACCGGGACTCCGATGGGGACCCAGTACTTC.

This clone was seen more than once but under ten times. This chain uses TRBV6-6 with TRBJ2-5, with 16 bases aligning to TRBD2. Germline V gene sequence: CDR1 MNHNY, CDR2 SVGAGI (reference sequence). V lost 5 bases, J lost 5 bases, and 5 bases stayed unmatched. CDR3 size: 16 residues. CDR3: CASSRLGLAGGETQYF. The CDR3 coding sequence is TGTGCCAGCAGTCGACTGGGACTAGCGGGAGGGGAGACCCAGTACTTC.

This chain uses TRBV5-4 with TRBJ1-2, with 8 bases matching TRBD1. The germline gives CDR1 SGHNT, CDR2 YYREEE (reference sequence). The CDR3 runs to 16 residues. V lost 4 bases, J lost 3 bases, and 11 bases stayed unmatched. CDR3 amino acids: CASSAQVGTGDYGYTF. The CDR3 DNA reads TGTGCCAGCAGCGCCCAGGTTGGGACAGGAGACTATGGCTACACCTTC. The full variable domain, completed using reference TRBV5-4 and TRBJ1-2, is ETGVTQSPTHLIKTRGQQVTLRCSSQSGHNTVSWYQQALGQGPQFIFQYYREEENGRGNFPPRFSGLQFPNYSSELNVNALELDDSALYLCASSAQVGTGDYGYTFGSGTRLTVV.

CDR3 protein: CASRNRDSISWDTYEQYF. DNA of the CDR3: TGCGCCAGCAGAAACCGGGACTCTATAAGCTGGGATACCTACGAGCAGTACTTC. The chain links TRBV5-1 to TRBJ2-7; D perhaps matches TRBD2 (6 bases). Germline V gene lookup returns CDR1 SGHRS and CDR2 YFSETQ. The CDR3 contains 18 residues. The germline V and J ends were trimmed by 5 bases and 2 bases, with 26 bases remaining between them.